These 8 T cell receptor beta chains were sequenced from one sample in a study of beta chain features in type 1 diabetes. The sequenced template was cDNA made from the entire isolated RNA. The repertoire was sequenced with immunoSEQ multiplex PCR; TCRdb's copy has only in-frame clones and lacks some. The table records roughly 250,000 clones, 68% of them present only once. The specimen sequenced was naive CD4+ T cells from blood. The source is a man in his thirties or forties in good health.

As DNA, the CDR3 is TGTGCCAGCAGCTGGACTAGCGGGGGCCTCTCCTACAATGAGCAGTTCTTC. This sequence encodes CASSWTSGGLSYNEQFF. This rearrangement joins TRBV2 to TRBJ2-1; 13 bases fit TRBD2. Germline lookup yields CDR1 SNHLY and CDR2 FYNNEI. The CDR3 is 17 amino acids. The V gene end was trimmed by 6 bases and the J gene end by 0 bases; junction bases not matched to a gene: 5. The full variable domain, completed using reference TRBV2 and TRBJ2-1, is EPEVTQTPSHQVTQMGQEVILRCVPISNHLYFYWYRQILGQKVEFLVSFYNNEISEKSEIFDDQFSVERPDGSNFTLKIRSTKLEDSAMYFCASSWTSGGLSYNEQFFGPGTRLTVL.

This clone showed up just a few times. This rearrangement joins TRBV27 to TRBJ2-5; D gene uncertain. Germline CDR1 and CDR2: MNHEY and SMNVEV (reference sequence). This CDR3 spans 16 amino acids. V lost 8 bases and J 2 bases, leaving 21 bases between the germline ends. CDR3 coding DNA: TGTGCCAGCGGGGAAGGACGGATTGATTATCAAGAGACCCAGTACTTC. It codes for CASGEGRIDYQETQYF.

The gene calls are TRBV6-5 and TRBJ2-7; 7 nucleotides line up with TRBD2. There are 15 residues in the CDR3. Germline loops: CDR1 MNHEY, CDR2 SVGAGI. Trimming took 0 bases from V and 4 from J; bases not matched to a gene: 6. The CDR3 loop reads CASSYSASGLYEQYF. In nucleotides, the CDR3 is TGTGCCAGCAGTTACTCGGCTAGCGGCTTATACGAGCAGTACTTC.

The rearrangement joins TRBV29-1 to TRBJ2-1, with D possibly being TRBD2 (5 bases). Germline-derived CDR1 and CDR2 are SQVTM and ANQGSEA. Trimming left V 5 bases short and J 10 bases short, with 15 bases between. CDR3 size: 12 residues. CDR3 coding DNA: TGCAGCGTTCTAGGACTCCTTCGGGAGCAGTTCTTC. Residues: CSVLGLLREQFF.

This clone turned up a few times. This rearrangement joins TRBV15 to TRBJ2-5; D is uncertain. V was cut by 0 bases and J by 5 bases, with 7 bases left in between. This CDR3 contains 13 residues. The germline V gene has CDR1 LNHNV and CDR2 YYDKDF (reference sequence). In nucleotides, the CDR3 is TGTGCCACCAGCAGAGATTTCGCGGAGACCCAGTACTTC. Protein product: CATSRDFAETQYF.

The chain couples TRBV30 to TRBJ2-7; no reliable D call. The CDR3 covers 11 residues. Germline CDR1 reads GTSNPN; CDR2 reads SVGIG (reference sequence). V was trimmed by 4 bases and J by 3 bases, leaving 7 bases between them. The CDR3, as DNA: TGTGCCTGGAAGGGCCACTACGAGCAGTACTTC. Translation: CAWKGHYEQYF.

CDR3: CASGYSPLHF. CDR3 DNA sequence: TGTGCCAGTGGTTATTCACCCCTCCACTTT. The chain combines TRBV25-1 with TRBJ1-6; D unresolved. Germline values: CDR1 MGHDK, CDR2 SYGVNS. The CDR3 totals 10 residues. Trimming took 9 bases from V and 8 from J, leaving 5 bases between them.

The chain employs TRBV10-3 and TRBJ2-3; a weak D match, TRBD2 (6 bases). Germline V lookup: CDR1 ENHRY, CDR2 SYGVKD. CDR3 length: 13 residues. V gave up 6 bases and J gave up 6 bases, with 13 bases separating them. This CDR3 is CAISRLGGDTQYF. The CDR3 region has the DNA TGTGCCATCAGCCGACTAGGCGGGGATACGCAGTATTTT.